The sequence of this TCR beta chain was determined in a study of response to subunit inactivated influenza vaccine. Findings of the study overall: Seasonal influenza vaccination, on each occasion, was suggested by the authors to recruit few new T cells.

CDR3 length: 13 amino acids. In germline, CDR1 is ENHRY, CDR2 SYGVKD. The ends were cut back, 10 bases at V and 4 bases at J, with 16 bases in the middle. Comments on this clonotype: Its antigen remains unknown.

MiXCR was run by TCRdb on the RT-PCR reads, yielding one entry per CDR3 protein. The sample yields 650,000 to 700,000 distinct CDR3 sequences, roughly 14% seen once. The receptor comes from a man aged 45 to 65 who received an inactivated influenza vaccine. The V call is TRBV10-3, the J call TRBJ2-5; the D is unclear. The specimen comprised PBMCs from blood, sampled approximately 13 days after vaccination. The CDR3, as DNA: TGTGCCACCTCTCTAGTATCAGGAGAGACCCAGTACTTC. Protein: CATSLVSGETQYF.